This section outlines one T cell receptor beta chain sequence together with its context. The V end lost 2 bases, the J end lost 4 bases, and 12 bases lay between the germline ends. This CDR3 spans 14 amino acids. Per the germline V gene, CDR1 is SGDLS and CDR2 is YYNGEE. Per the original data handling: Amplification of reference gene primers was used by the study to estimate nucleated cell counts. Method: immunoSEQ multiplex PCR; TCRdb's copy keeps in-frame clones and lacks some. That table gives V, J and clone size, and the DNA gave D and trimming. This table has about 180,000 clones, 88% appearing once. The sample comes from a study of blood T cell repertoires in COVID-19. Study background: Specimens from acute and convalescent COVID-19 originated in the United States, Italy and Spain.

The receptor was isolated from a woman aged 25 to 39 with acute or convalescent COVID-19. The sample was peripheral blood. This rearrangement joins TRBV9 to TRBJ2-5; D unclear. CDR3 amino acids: CASSVAAARETQYF. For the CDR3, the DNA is TGTGCCAGCAGCGTTGCGGCAGCACGAGAGACCCAGTACTTC.